This TCR beta chain was profiled in a study of CD8 T cells in ankylosing spondylitis. CDR1 and CDR2 from the germline V gene are MDHEN and SYDVKM. The V end was cut by 5 bases, the J end by 0 bases, with 13 bases between. The CDR3 totals 15 residues. TCRdb called the 5' RACE reads again in MiXCR, with one record for every CDR3 protein. The sample contains about 220,000 distinct CDR3 sequences, roughly a tenth of which appear only once. Study-wide results and limits: Past studies reported some motif variants in reactive arthritis synovial fluid and blood. From matched ankylosing spondylitis synovial fluid, disease-linked clones were reportedly recovered at significantly enriched levels.

This clonotype appeared many times. Its specificity is not known. Input material: blood, either unsorted or a sorted T cell fraction (not recorded which). The clonotype was recovered from a male donor with ankylosing spondylitis or in good health (not recorded which). The gene calls are TRBV28 and TRBJ1-1; D call uncertain. The CDR3 loop reads CASSTTFPLNTEAFF. CDR3 DNA sequence: TGTGCCAGCAGTACCACGTTTCCCCTGAACACTGAAGCTTTCTTT.